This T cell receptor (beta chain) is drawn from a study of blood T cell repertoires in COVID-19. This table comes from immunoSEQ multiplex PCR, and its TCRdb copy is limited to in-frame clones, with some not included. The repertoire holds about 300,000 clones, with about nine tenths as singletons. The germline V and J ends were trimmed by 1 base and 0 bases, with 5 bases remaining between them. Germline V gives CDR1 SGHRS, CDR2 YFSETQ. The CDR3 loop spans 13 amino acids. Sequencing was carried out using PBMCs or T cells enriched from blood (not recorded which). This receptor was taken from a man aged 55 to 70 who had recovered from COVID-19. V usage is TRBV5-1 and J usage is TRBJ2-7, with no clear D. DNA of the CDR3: TGCGCCAGCAGCTTGCCAAACTCCTACGAGCAGTACTTC. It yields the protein CASSLPNSYEQYF.